Here is one TCR beta chain with its context. Antigen specificity is unknown. This specimen belongs to a study of cytomegalovirus exposure and HLA in healthy donors. Notes on the study in general: Later, an analysis showed that TCR beta chains associated with HLA were more clonally expanded than others that were equally common. The later analysis indicated that the majority of CMV-associated TCR beta chains appeared HLA-restricted. Cytomegalovirus association was listed for around 170 TCR beta chains.

Deletions cut 7 bases from V and 8 bases from J, with 15 bases between. CDR3 size: 12 residues. In germline, CDR1 is SGHNT, CDR2 YYREEE (reference sequence). PCR primers comprised 60 Vbeta and 13 Jbeta primers. Repertoires were generated with immunoSEQ multiplex PCR, while TCRdb's copy carries only in-frame clones and drops some. The sample lists 190,000 or so clones, 75% to 85% occurring once. Donors counted as nominally healthy when sampled, yet unrecorded immune exposures were likely. The sequence derives from a boy younger than 18 in good health and CMV-seronegative. The V gene is TRBV5-4, the J gene TRBJ1-2; D gene unclear. Sequenced: PBMCs. CDR3 DNA: TGTGCCAGCGCCACTTGGCTGGAGGGCTACACCTTC. It encodes CASATWLEGYTF.